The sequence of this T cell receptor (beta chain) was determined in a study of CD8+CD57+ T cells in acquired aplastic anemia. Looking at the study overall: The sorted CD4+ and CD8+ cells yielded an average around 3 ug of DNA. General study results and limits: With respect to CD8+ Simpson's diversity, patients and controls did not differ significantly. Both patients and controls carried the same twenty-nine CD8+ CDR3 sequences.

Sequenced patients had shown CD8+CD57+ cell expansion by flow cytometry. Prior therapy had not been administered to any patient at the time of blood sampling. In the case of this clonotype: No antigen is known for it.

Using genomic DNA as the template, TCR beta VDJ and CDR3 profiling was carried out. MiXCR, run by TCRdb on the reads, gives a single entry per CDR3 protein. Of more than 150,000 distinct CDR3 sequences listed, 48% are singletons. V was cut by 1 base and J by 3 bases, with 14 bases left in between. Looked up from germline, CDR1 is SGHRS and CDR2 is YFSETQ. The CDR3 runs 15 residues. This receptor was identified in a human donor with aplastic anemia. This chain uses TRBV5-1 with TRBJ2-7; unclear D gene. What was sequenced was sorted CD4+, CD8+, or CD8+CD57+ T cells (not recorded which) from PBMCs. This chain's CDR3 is CASSLRGDSNYEQYF. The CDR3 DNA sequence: TGCGCCAGCAGCTTGCGTGGGGATAGTAACTACGAGCAGTACTTC.